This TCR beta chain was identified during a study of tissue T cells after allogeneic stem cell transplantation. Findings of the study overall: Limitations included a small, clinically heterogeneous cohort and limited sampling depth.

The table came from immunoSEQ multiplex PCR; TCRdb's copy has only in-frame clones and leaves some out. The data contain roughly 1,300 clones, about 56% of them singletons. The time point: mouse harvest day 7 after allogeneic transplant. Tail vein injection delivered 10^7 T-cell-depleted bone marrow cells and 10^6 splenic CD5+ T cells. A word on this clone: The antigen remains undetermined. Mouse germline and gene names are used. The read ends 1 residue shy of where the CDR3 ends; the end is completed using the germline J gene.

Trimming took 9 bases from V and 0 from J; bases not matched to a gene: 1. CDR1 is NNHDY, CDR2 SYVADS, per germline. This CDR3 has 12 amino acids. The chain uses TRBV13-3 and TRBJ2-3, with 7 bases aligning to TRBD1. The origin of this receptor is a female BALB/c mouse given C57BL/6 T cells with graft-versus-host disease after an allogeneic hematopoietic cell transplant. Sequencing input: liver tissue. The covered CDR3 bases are TGTGCCAACAGGGGTAGTGCAGAAACGCTGTAT. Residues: CANRGSAETLY. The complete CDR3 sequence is CANRGSAETLYF.